Given below is one T cell receptor (beta chain) in context. The record originates from a study of T cell responses to AZD1222 COVID-19 vaccine. Germline V gene lookup returns CDR1 LNHDA and CDR2 SQIVND (reference sequence). The CDR3 consists of 13 residues. V was trimmed by 5 bases and J by 2 bases, leaving 10 bases between them. Measured with immunoSEQ multiplex PCR; TCRdb has only the in-frame clones, and not every one. The sample has about 110,000 clones, roughly 87% seen once. This clonotype was obtained from an adult who received the AZD1222 COVID-19 vaccine. The input for sequencing was peripheral blood, taken 28 days after the second AZD1222 dose. V gene TRBV19 combines with J gene TRBJ2-7; D remains unclear. The CDR3 protein is CASSFFLAYEQYF. As DNA, the CDR3 is TGTGCCAGTAGTTTTTTCCTCGCCTACGAGCAGTACTTC.